These T cell receptor beta chains were read from a single sample in a study of cytomegalovirus exposure and HLA in healthy donors. TCRdb keeps only in-frame clones here, not all; method: immunoSEQ multiplex PCR. Of about 150,000 clones detected, about 86% appear once; the ten largest clones hold 1.5% to 2%. Specimen: PBMCs. These receptors were obtained from a woman aged 18-35 years in good health and CMV-seronegative. The CDR3 runs from the conserved cysteine through the conserved F or W. Each record gives: V gene, clone size, D gene, J gene, CDR3 DNA, CDR3 protein. A D gene is named only where the DNA matches it firmly. Rows give clone size only sometimes, using once, few, many, or a class for an expanded clone.

V: TRBV7-9
size: -
D: TRBD2
J: TRBJ2-3
DNA: TGTGCCAGCAGCTTAGAGCGGGGGCGGAGGACAGATACGCAGTATTTT
CDR3: CASSLERGRRTDTQYF

V: TRBV28
size: -
D: -
J: TRBJ2-7
DNA: TGTGCCAGCAGTTTGAGCGCTTCAGCTCGCTACGAGCAGTACTTC
CDR3: CASSLSASARYEQYF

V: TRBV18
size: -
D: -
J: TRBJ2-1
DNA: TGTGCCAGCTCACCCAGTGAGGCCGGGGAGCAGTTCTTC
CDR3: CASSPSEAGEQFF

V: TRBV6-5
size: once
D: TRBD1
J: TRBJ2-7
DNA: TGTGCCAGTCAGACAGGGGGACTCTCCAACGAGCAGTACTTC
CDR3: CASQTGGLSNEQYF

V: TRBV6-1
size: few
D: -
J: TRBJ2-3
DNA: TGTGCCAGCAGTGAAGGAGATGGGGAGCGGGTCAGTGAAGGGCAGTATTTT
CDR3: CASSEGDGERVSEGQYF

V: TRBV6-5
size: few
D: TRBD1
J: TRBJ2-7
DNA: TGTGCCAGCAGTTACTCGCGGGACAGGGTCCACGAGCAGTACTTC
CDR3: CASSYSRDRVHEQYF

V: TRBV20-1
size: -
D: TRBD2
J: TRBJ2-1
DNA: TGCAGTGCTAGTCCGGGGGGTGAGCAGTTCTTC
CDR3: CSASPGGEQFF

V: TRBV28
size: -
D: TRBD1
J: TRBJ1-2
DNA: TGTGCCAGCAGTTTAATAGGGGGCGCATCGGCTAACTATGGCTACACCTTC
CDR3: CASSLIGGASANYGYTF

V: TRBV27
size: -
D: -
J: TRBJ1-1
DNA: TGTGCCAGCAGTTTAACAGGACCACAAAATGAAGCTTTCTTT
CDR3: CASSLTGPQNEAFF

V: TRBV29-1
size: -
D: TRBD2
J: TRBJ2-7
DNA: TGCAGCGTTCAAGCGCCTAGCGGGAGGGATGGTGGCGAGCAGTACTTC
CDR3: CSVQAPSGRDGGEQYF

V: TRBV2
size: -
D: -
J: TRBJ1-5
DNA: TGTGCCAGCAGTGAGCGGAATCAGCCCCAGCATTTT
CDR3: CASSERNQPQHF

V: TRBV10-1
size: -
D: TRBD2
J: TRBJ2-2
DNA: TGCGCCAGCAGTGAGTTTGCGGGAGCAACCGGGGAGCTGTTTTTT
CDR3: CASSEFAGATGELFF

V: TRBV27
size: -
D: -
J: TRBJ1-1
DNA: TGTGCCAGCAGTCGAGGGAGGGTGCGGAACACTGAAGCTTTCTTT
CDR3: CASSRGRVRNTEAFF

V: TRBV7-2
size: -
D: -
J: TRBJ2-1
DNA: TGTGCCAGCAGCTTGACGGGACTGGGTTTTAATGAGCAGTTCTTC
CDR3: CASSLTGLGFNEQFF

V: TRBV28
size: -
D: TRBD1
J: TRBJ1-5
DNA: TGTGCCAGCAGTTTAATCCCGACAGGGTGGGGACATCAGCCCCGGCATTTT
CDR3: CASSLIPTGWGHQPRHF

V: TRBV5-6
size: -
D: -
J: TRBJ2-4
DNA: TGTGCCAGCAGCTTGGGCCCCATTCAGGGTCATGGCATTCAGTACTTC
CDR3: CASSLGPIQGHGIQYF

V: TRBV5-6
size: -
D: TRBD2
J: TRBJ2-1
DNA: TGTGCCAGCAGTGTCACTGGGGGGGGAATCCCCGCGGCGAATGAGCAGTTCTTC
CDR3: CASSVTGGGIPAANEQFF

V: TRBV27
size: -
D: -
J: TRBJ1-4
DNA: TGTGCCAGCAGCCCCGGAGGGTTAACTGAAAAACTGTTTTTT
CDR3: CASSPGGLTEKLFF

V: TRBV7-2
size: -
D: TRBD1
J: TRBJ1-2
DNA: TGTGCCAGCAGCTCCGGCCCGGGACAGGGGGGCTACACCTTC
CDR3: CASSSGPGQGGYTF

V: TRBV6-6
size: -
D: -
J: TRBJ1-1
DNA: TGTGCCAGCAGTTACTCAGGGGTGGACACTGAAGCTTTCTTT
CDR3: CASSYSGVDTEAFF

V: TRBV7-8
size: once
D: -
J: TRBJ2-1
DNA: TGTGCCAGCAGCCCAGGGAAGGGGGGGGTAAAGAATGAGCAGTTCTTC
CDR3: CASSPGKGGVKNEQFF

V: TRBV28
size: -
D: -
J: TRBJ2-5
DNA: TGTGCCAGCAGTTTGGGCAGACAAGAGACCCAGTACTTC
CDR3: CASSLGRQETQYF

V: TRBV4-1
size: many
D: -
J: TRBJ2-5
DNA: TGCGCCAGCAGCCAGAGGGGGGGGACGGGGGAGACCCAGTACTTC
CDR3: CASSQRGGTGETQYF

V: TRBV5-1
size: -
D: -
J: TRBJ2-5
DNA: TGCGCCAGCAGCTTGATTCGGGAGACCCAGTACTTC
CDR3: CASSLIRETQYF

V: TRBV27
size: once
D: TRBD2
J: TRBJ2-3
DNA: TGTGCCAGCAGTATCCTAAGCGGGGGTAGAGATACGCAGTATTTT
CDR3: CASSILSGGRDTQYF

V: TRBV21-1
size: -
D: -
J: TRBJ2-7
DNA: TGTGCCAGCAGCCCTAAACGGAGGGGGCGGAAGTACGAGCAGTACTTC
CDR3: CASSPKRRGRKYEQYF

V: TRBV5-4
size: once
D: TRBD2
J: TRBJ2-1
DNA: TGTGCCAGCAGCTTGCCGACCGGGACTAGGGGGTTAACGGAGCAGTTCTTC
CDR3: CASSLPTGTRGLTEQFF

V: TRBV21-1
size: -
D: -
J: TRBJ1-5
DNA: TGTGCCAGCAGCAAAGCGCGGGCACGAGGGTGTCAGCCCCAGCATTTT
CDR3: CASSKARARGCQPQHF

V: TRBV18
size: -
D: -
J: TRBJ1-1
DNA: TGTGCCAGCTCACCCAGGCTTCCCCCTGAAGCTTTCTTT
CDR3: CASSPRLPPEAFF

V: TRBV25-1
size: -
D: -
J: TRBJ2-5
DNA: TGTGCCAGCAGGGCCTGGGAGACCCAGTACTTC
CDR3: CASRAWETQYF

V: TRBV28
size: -
D: TRBD1
J: TRBJ2-7
DNA: TGTGCCAGCAGTTCATCCTCCGGGACAGGGCACTACGAGCAGTACTTC
CDR3: CASSSSSGTGHYEQYF

V: TRBV29-1
size: -
D: -
J: TRBJ2-1
DNA: TGCAGCGTTGGGGGAGGATACAATGAGCAGTTCTTC
CDR3: CSVGGGYNEQFF

V: TRBV5-1
size: -
D: -
J: TRBJ1-1
DNA: TGCGCCAGCAGCTTCGAGGGGGGGGACACTGAAGCTTTCTTT
CDR3: CASSFEGGDTEAFF

V: TRBV5-5
size: few
D: TRBD2
J: TRBJ2-3
DNA: TGTGCCAGCAGCCAACTAGCGGAGGGCACAGATACGCAGTATTTT
CDR3: CASSQLAEGTDTQYF

V: TRBV9
size: -
D: -
J: TRBJ1-4
DNA: TGTGCCAGCAGCCCGCGGGGGATGGGAGGGAATGAAAAACTGTTTTTT
CDR3: CASSPRGMGGNEKLFF

V: TRBV19
size: -
D: TRBD1
J: TRBJ2-7
DNA: TGTGCCAGTCGATCGGGACAGGGACACGAGCAGTACTTC
CDR3: CASRSGQGHEQYF

V: TRBV6-6
size: -
D: -
J: TRBJ2-3
DNA: TGTGCCAGCAGCGGGCCTAGCAGGAATACGCAGTATTTT
CDR3: CASSGPSRNTQYF

V: TRBV11-2
size: -
D: -
J: TRBJ2-7
DNA: TGTGCCAGCAGCTTACTCAGGGTGCTCGGCGAGCAGTACTTC
CDR3: CASSLLRVLGEQYF

V: TRBV30
size: -
D: -
J: TRBJ1-2
DNA: TGTGCCTGGAGCGGCGCGGCGTTAGATGGCTACACCTTC
CDR3: CAWSGAALDGYTF

V: TRBV28
size: -
D: -
J: TRBJ1-5
DNA: TGTGCCAGCAGTCCCCGACAGAGATATTATCAGCCCCAGCATTTT
CDR3: CASSPRQRYYQPQHF

V: TRBV11-2
size: -
D: -
J: TRBJ2-7
DNA: TGTGCCAGCAGCTTAGGAAGAGGGAGCTACGAGCAGTACTTC
CDR3: CASSLGRGSYEQYF

V: TRBV2
size: -
D: -
J: TRBJ1-5
DNA: TGTGCCAGCAGTGACACTAATAGCAATCAGCCCCAGCATTTT
CDR3: CASSDTNSNQPQHF

V: TRBV4-1
size: once
D: -
J: TRBJ1-6
DNA: TGCGCCAGCAGCCAAGGGGCAGTCTATAATTCACCCCTCCACTTT
CDR3: CASSQGAVYNSPLHF

V: TRBV18
size: -
D: -
J: TRBJ2-7
DNA: TGTGCCAGCTCAGCCGACACCTCCTACGAGCAGTACTTC
CDR3: CASSADTSYEQYF